This TCR beta chain is from a study of identical twins. Regarding this clonotype: The antigen is undetermined.

Template switching (which added a universal primer site) was used, and cDNA carried unique molecular identifiers. TCRdb passed the 5' RACE reads through MiXCR, listing each CDR3 protein once. The sample lists approximately 1.8 million distinct CDR3 sequences; roughly 35% were seen once. CDR1 LGHDT and CDR2 YNNKEL come from the germline V gene (reference sequence). V dropped 0 bases and J dropped 11; count of bases not matched to a gene: 10. The CDR3 is made up of 15 amino acids. The study's findings and limits: A partial confounding effect on zero-insertion analyses could come from invariant MAIT and iNKT cells. Conclusions came from cross-sectional statistical analysis, not from following the same donors.

Sample: cord blood. J is TRBJ1-3 and V is TRBV3-1, with 7 nucleotides matching TRBD1. This sequence originates from a newborn girl in good health. CDR3 nucleotide sequence: TGTGCCAGCAGCCAAGAGAGACAGGGCCCAAGGGCCATATATTTT. This translates into CASSQERQGPRAIYF.